The clone carrying this T cell receptor (beta chain) was counted only a few times. Antigen: not known. These data are taken from a study of T-cell reconstitution after alpha-beta-depleted transplantation in children. Broader study findings: Newly made T cells mostly supplied T-cell counts and diversity one year after transplant. The high TCRbeta diversity at day 60 in some patients came from surviving recipient T cells and thymic progenitors.

CDR1 SGDLS and CDR2 YYNGEE come from the germline V gene. V lost 3 bases, J lost 3 bases, and 12 bases stayed unmatched. The length of the CDR3 is 17 residues. As it was prepared, the TCRbeta library received unique molecular identifiers. TCRdb analysed the PCR reads with MiXCR anew, one entry per CDR3 protein. The sample has about 980,000 distinct CDR3 sequences, less than 30% seen once; the top ten hold roughly 31%. The chain has TRBV9 and TRBJ2-7; 10 positions match TRBD2. This specimen consisted of PBMCs, mostly from graft donor cells, obtained 360 days after TCRalphabeta/CD19-depleted stem cell transplant. The TCR was taken from a boy younger than two who had a stem cell transplant for SCID, so the T cells may come from the graft donor. CDR3 amino acids: CASSASATSGVFYEQYF. The CDR3, as DNA: TGTGCCAGCAGCGCGAGTGCCACTAGCGGGGTGTTCTACGAGCAGTACTTC.